This T cell receptor beta chain was observed in a study of radiotherapy plus CTLA-4 blockade in lung cancer. Libraries were prepared by immunoSEQ multiplex PCR; TCRdb keeps only in-frame clonotypes and omits some of them. The sample consists of roughly 44,000 clones, approximately 76% of them appearing once. V dropped 0 bases and J dropped 1 base, with 6 bases sitting between them. CDR1 SGHTA and CDR2 FQGNSA come from the germline V gene. The CDR3 sequence is 14 residues long. Source: peripheral blood, taken from a patient treated with radiotherapy plus ipilimumab. This TCR came from a human donor with non-small cell lung cancer who had stable disease on radiotherapy plus ipilimumab. The rearrangement uses TRBV7-2 and TRBJ1-1; D unresolved. In DNA form, the CDR3 reads TGTGCCAGCAGCTTAGCGCATGGGAACACTGAAGCTTTCTTT. It codes for CASSLAHGNTEAFF.